These T cell receptor beta chains were read from a single sample in a study of a mutant IDH1 vaccine in newly diagnosed glioma. Antigens of these TCRs are unknown. TCRdb's copy holds only in-frame clones and misses some; the assay was immunoSEQ multiplex PCR. Of 50,000 to 70,000 clones in the sample, approximately 87% were seen once. Sample: PBMCs, taken from a glioma patient whose treatment included an IDH1 peptide vaccine. These receptor sequences come from a middle-aged man with glioma. Each CDR3 is given with its conserved first and last residue. Fields, in order: V gene, CDR3 length, J gene, clone size, D gene, CDR3 protein, CDR3 DNA. A D gene is named only where the DNA matches it firmly. Clone size is not always given. Where it is, it says once, few, many or a class for expanded clones.

>TRBV2|12|TRBJ2-5|NA|NA
CASSGVWETQYF
TGTGCCAGCAGTGGAGTATGGGAGACCCAGTACTTC
>TRBV5-1|12|TRBJ2-7|once|NA
CASSSGAGEQYF
TGCGCCAGCAGCTCCGGGGCAGGCGAGCAGTACTTC
>TRBV12-5|17|TRBJ1-5|NA|NA
CASGPSDPGPSNQPQHF
TGTGCTAGTGGTCCTTCAGACCCGGGACCAAGCAATCAGCCCCAGCATTTT
>TRBV7-2|13|TRBJ1-1|once|NA
CASSTGLVGSAFF
TGTGCCAGCAGCACAGGGCTGGTCGGGAGTGCTTTCTTT
>TRBV5-1|16|TRBJ2-7|NA|TRBD2
CASSSLEGLASYEQYF
TGCGCCAGCAGCTCTCTTGAAGGACTAGCTTCCTACGAGCAGTACTTC
>TRBV7-3|14|TRBJ2-1|NA|TRBD2
CASSFQREGGEQFF
TGTGCCAGCAGCTTCCAGCGGGAGGGTGGTGAGCAGTTCTTC
>TRBV19|17|TRBJ2-3|NA|TRBD2
CASSISSAGVVTDTQYF
TGTGCCAGTAGTATATCATCTGCGGGAGTGGTCACAGATACGCAGTATTTT
>TRBV29-1|11|TRBJ2-7|NA|NA
CSVTAGYEQYF
TGCAGCGTAACGGCAGGATACGAGCAGTACTTC
>TRBV20-1|10|TRBJ2-3|NA|NA
CRPEPDTQYF
TGCAGACCGGAGCCTGATACGCAGTATTTT
>TRBV4-3|16|TRBJ2-7|NA|TRBD1
CASSQEPGQGFLEQYF
TGCGCCAGCAGCCAAGAGCCGGGACAGGGATTTCTCGAGCAGTACTTC
>TRBV7-7|13|TRBJ2-5|NA|NA
CASSLGQSKTQYF
TGTGCTAGCAGCTTAGGGCAGTCAAAGACCCAGTACTTC
>TRBV18|16|TRBJ2-7|NA|TRBD1
CASSPNTGQGPYEQYF
TGTGCCAGCTCACCCAATACTGGACAGGGGCCCTACGAGCAGTACTTC
>TRBV29-1|13|TRBJ2-2|NA|NA
CSVAMGLPGELFF
TGCAGCGTTGCCATGGGATTACCCGGGGAGCTGTTTTTT
>TRBV6-6|13|TRBJ1-5|once|NA
CASSSGSNQPQHF
TGTGCCAGCAGTTCAGGGAGCAATCAGCCCCAGCATTTT
>TRBV4-1|13|TRBJ2-7|NA|NA
CASSQNRPYEQYF
TGCGCCAGCAGCCAAAACAGGCCCTACGAGCAGTACTTC
>TRBV14|15|TRBJ1-1|few|NA
CASSQLTGSNTEAFF
TGTGCCAGCAGCCAGTTAACAGGGTCGAACACTGAAGCTTTCTTT
>TRBV4-3|16|TRBJ2-3|NA|NA
CASSLTPVGNTDTQYF
TGCGCCAGCAGCCTTACCCCGGTGGGGAACACAGATACGCAGTATTTT
>TRBV7-3|14|TRBJ2-1|once|NA
CASSLTSRGNEQFF
TGTGCCAGCAGCTTAACGAGTAGGGGCAATGAGCAGTTCTTC
>TRBV9|15|TRBJ1-3|NA|NA
CASSVGHGSGNTIYF
TGTGCCAGCAGCGTAGGTCATGGCTCTGGAAACACCATATATTTT
>TRBV6-4|15|TRBJ1-4|NA|NA
CASSLAGTTNEKLFF
TGTGCCAGCAGCCTCGCGGGGACGACAAATGAAAAACTGTTTTTT
>TRBV6-5|14|TRBJ2-4|once|NA
CASSSTVAKNIQYF
TGTGCCAGCAGTTCTACAGTAGCCAAAAACATTCAGTACTTC
>TRBV7-9|15|TRBJ1-4|once|NA
CASSLPVSTNEKLFF
TGTGCCAGCAGCTTACCCGTCTCAACTAATGAAAAACTGTTTTTT
>TRBV18|16|TRBJ1-3|once|NA
CASSPTGRGSGNTIYF
TGTGCCAGCTCACCGACGGGCAGGGGCAGCGGAAACACCATATATTTT
>TRBV19|16|TRBJ2-3|NA|NA
CASSVDTTTYTDTQYF
TGTGCCAGTAGTGTCGATACCACGACCTACACAGATACGCAGTATTTT
>TRBV6-6|13|TRBJ2-1|NA|TRBD2
CASNRLADNEQFF
TGTGCCAGCAATAGACTAGCGGACAATGAGCAGTTCTTC
>TRBV25-1|11|TRBJ1-1|few|NA
CASSPGYRAFF
TGTGCCAGCAGCCCAGGGTATCGGGCTTTCTTT
>TRBV6-6|15|TRBJ2-2|NA|NA
CASRTGTLNTGELFF
TGTGCCAGCAGAACCGGGACCCTCAACACCGGGGAGCTGTTTTTT
>TRBV5-1|16|TRBJ1-4|few|TRBD1
CASSLLGTGGNEKLFF
TGCGCCAGCAGCTTGCTAGGGACAGGTGGGAATGAAAAACTGTTTTTT
>TRBV19|15|TRBJ2-5|NA|NA
CASRDLRSGGETQYF
TGTGCCAGTAGGGACCTCCGAAGTGGTGGTGAGACCCAGTACTTC
>TRBV7-9|17|TRBJ1-4|NA|NA
CASSARGGAATNEKLFF
TGTGCCAGCAGCGCCCGGGGAGGCGCCGCAACTAATGAAAAACTGTTTTTT
>TRBV9|14|TRBJ1-1|NA|NA
CASSVSERNTEAFF
TGTGCCAGCAGCGTATCCGAGAGGAACACTGAAGCTTTCTTT
>TRBV10-2|16|TRBJ2-7|NA|NA
CASSDPNLPSSYEQYF
TGCGCCAGCAGTGACCCAAATCTACCGAGCTCCTACGAGCAGTACTTC
>TRBV10-3|16|TRBJ1-5|few|NA
CAISESGARYGQPQHF
TGTGCCATCAGTGAGTCGGGGGCCCGTTACGGTCAGCCCCAGCATTTT
>TRBV6-5|15|TRBJ2-7|NA|NA
CASSLMASTAYEQYF
TGTGCCAGCAGTTTAATGGCTAGTACGGCCTACGAGCAGTACTTC
>TRBV5-6|16|TRBJ2-4|once|TRBD2
CASSLAGRLAKNIQYF
TGTGCCAGCAGCTTAGCGGGACGGCTAGCCAAAAACATTCAGTACTTC
>TRBV2|12|TRBJ1-1|once|TRBD1
CARDREGTEAFF
TGTGCCAGAGACAGGGAGGGCACTGAAGCTTTCTTT
>TRBV6-5|15|TRBJ2-7|NA|TRBD1
CASSFSSRDSYEQYF
TGTGCCAGCAGTTTCTCATCCAGGGACAGTTACGAGCAGTACTTC
>TRBV5-4|16|TRBJ2-3|NA|NA
CASTPTLGGSTDTQYF
TGTGCCAGCACTCCCACCCTGGGCGGCAGCACAGATACGCAGTATTTT
>TRBV27|14|TRBJ1-5|NA|NA
CASSSLQGEQPQHF
TGTGCCAGCAGTTCCCTCCAGGGTGAGCAGCCCCAGCATTTT
>TRBV4-2|15|TRBJ2-2|NA|NA
CASSQEAGSNGELFF
TGTGCCAGCAGCCAAGAGGCGGGGTCTAACGGGGAGCTGTTTTTT
>TRBV4-1|13|TRBJ2-4|NA|NA
CASSQDRENIQYF
TGCGCCAGCAGCCAGGACCGAGAAAACATTCAGTACTTC
>TRBV7-9|15|TRBJ2-7|NA|TRBD2
CASSRQAGLNYEQYF
TGTGCCAGCAGCCGACAAGCGGGGCTGAACTACGAGCAGTACTTC